The 24 T cell receptor beta chains presented below share a single source sample, sequenced in a study of blood T cells in healthy people across ages. PCR was performed a second time for about 7 to 11 cycles using a sample-barcoded 5' primer and a J-beta primer mix. TCRdb used MiXCR to reprocess the 5' RACE reads, holding one entry per CDR3 protein. The profile covers 800,000 or so distinct CDR3 sequences, with approximately 67% appearing a single time and about a quarter taken by the ten largest. What was sequenced was blood. Receptors were obtained from a young man in good health.

This clonotype turned up a few times. This sequence joins TRBV7-2 and TRBJ2-7; 12 positions match TRBD2. Unmatched junction bases numbered 5, after V lost 5 bases and J lost 3 bases. This CDR3 spans 15 amino acids. CDR1 and CDR2 from the germline V gene are SGHTA and FQGNSA. CDR3 DNA sequence: TGTGCCAGCAGCCGACTAGCGGGGGACTTCTACGAGCAGTACTTC. Its protein is CASSRLAGDFYEQYF.

This clonotype has a handful of counts. This chain links TRBV7-9 with TRBJ2-7; D call uncertain. Trimming removed 1 base from V and 5 bases from J, with 15 bases in between. Germline V gives CDR1 SEHNR, CDR2 FQNEAQ (reference sequence). The CDR3 sequence is 15 residues long. DNA for the CDR3: TGTGCCAGCAGCTTAGGGCCCGGACGTTATAACGAGCAGTACTTC. This translates into CASSLGPGRYNEQYF.

The chain joins TRBV3-1 to TRBJ2-5; D remains unclear. The CDR3 is 12 residues long. The germline V gene encodes CDR1 LGHDT and CDR2 YNNKEL (reference sequence). The V gene lost 0 bases and the J gene lost 8 bases, with 7 bases spanning the gap. Here the CDR3 reads CASSQDGVTQYF. In nucleotides, the CDR3 is TGTGCCAGCAGCCAAGATGGCGTCACCCAGTACTTC.

This clonotype has only a few counts. The V call is TRBV6-6, the J call TRBJ2-5; 8 bases are a match to TRBD2. Germline V gene sequence: CDR1 MNHNY, CDR2 SVGAGI (reference sequence). The junction had 7 bases not matched to a gene; V was cut back by 2 bases and J by 5 bases. CDR3 length: 15 amino acids. The DNA of the CDR3 is TGTGCCAGCAGTTACGGCACTAGCGGTCGGGAGACCCAGTACTTC. Amino acid sequence: CASSYGTSGRETQYF.

This clonotype was observed a few times. In DNA, the CDR3 is TGTGCCACCAGCGGGGACAGGGCAATCTACAATGAGCAGTTCTTC. It encodes CATSGDRAIYNEQFF. The chain joins TRBV15 to TRBJ2-1; TRBD1 matches 9 bases. Trimming at V came to 5 bases and at J to 3 bases, leaving 5 bases not matched to a gene. Germline lookup yields CDR1 LNHNV and CDR2 YYDKDF (reference sequence). This CDR3 region has 15 residues.

The chain uses TRBV20-1 and TRBJ2-5; possibly TRBD2 for D (5 bases). Germline V lookup: CDR1 DFQATT, CDR2 SNEGSKA (reference sequence). V was shortened by 5 bases and J by 2 bases, with 12 bases between the two germline ends. The CDR3 loop spans 13 amino acids. This chain's CDR3 is CSAWGSGQETQYF. In DNA form, the CDR3 reads TGCAGTGCTTGGGGAAGCGGACAAGAGACCCAGTACTTC.

This clonotype was seen only a few times. The chain combines TRBV28 with TRBJ2-3; tentatively, D is TRBD2 (6 bases). The V gene lost 5 bases and the J gene lost 4 bases, with 13 bases spanning the gap. The V gene's germline CDR1 is MDHEN and CDR2 SYDVKM. This CDR3 has 14 residues. CDR3 loop: CASSLTSSSDTQYF. CDR3 coding DNA: TGTGCCAGCAGTCTAACTAGCTCATCAGATACGCAGTATTTT.

The chain uses TRBV15 and TRBJ2-3; D gene ambiguous. Germline assignment: CDR1 LNHNV and CDR2 YYDKDF (reference sequence). V dropped 9 bases and J dropped 6 bases, with 25 bases sitting between them. CDR3 size: 16 residues. Written as DNA, the CDR3 is TGTGCCACAGAACGACGCTACAGAAGTTTCGTTGATACGCAGTATTTT. Translation: CATERRYRSFVDTQYF.

This clonotype appeared a few times. The chain links TRBV9 to TRBJ2-1; unclear D gene. Trimming pared 4 bases from V and 0 bases from J, leaving 14 bases between. The CDR3 length is 16 residues. From germline, CDR1 is SGDLS and CDR2 YYNGEE. CDR3 amino acids: CASSPPRRYSYNEQFF. The CDR3 DNA reads TGTGCCAGCAGCCCCCCCAGAAGGTACTCCTACAATGAGCAGTTCTTC.

This clonotype has only a few counts. This chain uses TRBV25-1 with TRBJ2-7; D not certain. The length of the CDR3 is 13 residues. Trimming took off 2 bases at V and 3 bases at J, with 8 bases between the two ends. Germline V lookup: CDR1 MGHDK, CDR2 SYGVNS. The CDR3 region is CASSELGYYEQYF. CDR3 DNA: TGTGCCAGCAGTGAACTGGGGTACTACGAGCAGTACTTC.

This clonotype was counted only a few times. V and J are TRBV10-3 and TRBJ2-7; D remains ambiguous. In germline, CDR1 is ENHRY, CDR2 SYGVKD. The germline V and J ends were trimmed by 6 bases and 6 bases, with 12 bases remaining between them. This CDR3 spans 12 amino acids. This CDR3 is CAISAELGEQYF. The CDR3 nucleotides are TGTGCCATCAGCGCCGAATTGGGCGAGCAGTACTTC.

The gene calls are TRBV7-2 and TRBJ2-3; D perhaps matches TRBD2 (6 bases). The CDR3 sequence is 14 residues long. With 5 bases removed from V and 5 bases from J, the gap between germline ends came to 14 bases. Germline assignment: CDR1 SGHTA and CDR2 FQGNSA. The CDR3, as DNA: TGTGCCAGCAGCGAGGGACTGTGGGGAGATACGCAGTATTTT. Translating it yields CASSEGLWGDTQYF.

This rearrangement joins TRBV7-6 to TRBJ2-5; perhaps TRBD2 as D (6 bases). Germline V gives CDR1 SGHVS, CDR2 FNYEAQ. The CDR3 contains 15 residues. With 4 bases removed from V and 1 base from J, the gap between germline ends came to 13 bases. The CDR3 DNA reads TGTGCCAGCAGCTCCCCCCGGGGGAGCCAAGAGACCCAGTACTTC. Encoded protein: CASSSPRGSQETQYF.

This clonotype was seen once. The chain recombines TRBV27 with TRBJ1-6; no clear D. Germline V CDR1 and CDR2: MNHEY, SMNVEV (reference sequence). V lost 3 bases and J lost 10, with 13 bases in between. CDR3 length: 14 residues. CDR3 loop: CASSFSSLGSPLHF. The CDR3 DNA reads TGTGCCAGCAGTTTTTCATCCCTAGGGTCACCCCTCCACTTT.

This clonotype was seen a single time. V usage is TRBV14 and J usage is TRBJ1-2; D gene unclear. The ends were cut back, 0 bases at V and 2 bases at J, with 13 bases in the middle. This CDR3 is 16 amino acids long. Germline V gene sequence: CDR1 SGHDN, CDR2 FVKESK. This CDR3 reads CASSQDHLSGNYGYTF. The CDR3 DNA follows: TGTGCCAGCAGCCAAGACCATCTAAGCGGGAACTATGGCTACACCTTC.

The chain recombines TRBV25-1 with TRBJ2-7, with 11 bases lining up with TRBD2. The J call could be wrong; TRBJ2-5 is a better fit for the DNA end. CDR3 length: 18 residues. Per germline, CDR1 MGHDK and CDR2 SYGVNS. In nucleotides, the CDR3 is TGTGCCAGCAGTGAATTTCTTACCAGCCGGACTAGCGGGGAGACCCAGTACTTC. It specifies CASSEFLTSRTSGETQYF.

The V and J genes are TRBV10-3 and TRBJ1-1, with 8 positions matching TRBD1. V shed 0 bases, J shed 6 bases, and the junction held 12 bases outside the gene matches. Germline CDR1 ENHRY, CDR2 SYGVKD. The CDR3 is 17 residues long. The CDR3 sequence is CAISESGTGRGAAEAFF. CDR3 bases: TGTGCCATCAGTGAGTCCGGGACAGGACGGGGAGCGGCTGAAGCTTTCTTT.

This clonotype was detected only once. The CDR3 is CASSKGVGSSYNEQFF. CDR3 sequence (DNA): TGTGCCAGCAGTAAGGGGGTGGGGAGCTCCTACAATGAGCAGTTCTTC. This chain uses TRBV6-6 with TRBJ2-1, with D possibly matching TRBD1 (6 bases). This CDR3 contains 16 residues. V was clipped by 5 bases and J by 0 bases, with 14 bases between them. Germline CDR1 is MNHNY and CDR2 is SVGAGI (reference sequence).

The CDR3 loop is CASSLKWGREQYF. As DNA, the CDR3 is TGTGCCAGCAGCCTCAAATGGGGACGCGAGCAGTACTTC. The rearrangement uses TRBV7-7 and TRBJ2-4, with D possibly called TRBD1 or TRBD2 (5 bases each). The J call could be wrong; TRBJ2-7 is a better fit for the DNA end. The germline V gene encodes CDR1 SSHAT and CDR2 FNYEAQ (reference sequence). The CDR3 loop spans 13 amino acids.

The table lists this clonotype with a count of one. The chain recombines TRBV11-1 with TRBJ2-4, with D perhaps matching TRBD1 or TRBD2 (5 bases each). Per the germline V gene, CDR1 is SGHAT and CDR2 is FQDESV (reference sequence). Trimming left V 2 bases short and J 8 bases short, with 10 bases between. This CDR3 region has 13 residues. The CDR3 protein is CASSLTREYIQYF. The CDR3 DNA is TGTGCCAGCAGCTTAACCAGGGAGTACATTCAGTACTTC.

This clonotype was found once. The chain couples TRBV6-5 to TRBJ1-2; no clear D gene. Trimming left V 2 bases short and J 2 bases short, with 6 bases between. The length of the CDR3 is 13 residues. CDR1 MNHEY and CDR2 SVGAGI come from the germline V gene. The CDR3 coding sequence is TGTGCCAGCAGTTACGACTTAAACTATGGCTACACCTTC. This sequence encodes CASSYDLNYGYTF.

The chain couples TRBV20-1 to TRBJ1-5, with D perhaps TRBD1 (5 bases). Germline V lookup: CDR1 DFQATT, CDR2 SNEGSKA (reference sequence). The CDR3 is made up of 15 amino acids. Trimming stripped 6 bases from V and 0 bases from J, with 15 bases between. CDR3 DNA: TGCAGTGCCTTCGTAGGGGCTTATAGCAATCAGCCCCAGCATTTT. This codes for CSAFVGAYSNQPQHF.

This clonotype turned up a few times. In DNA form, the CDR3 reads TGTGCCAGCAGCTTAGCGGGACAGGGGCGCAAGACCCAGTACTTC. This encodes CASSLAGQGRKTQYF. This sequence joins TRBV7-9 and TRBJ2-4, with 10 bases identical to TRBD1. Matching the DNA end better, TRBJ2-5 makes the J call doubtful. This CDR3 comprises 15 residues. The germline CDR1 and CDR2 sequences are SEHNR and FQNEAQ (reference sequence).

The chain couples TRBV4-2 to TRBJ2-5, with D possibly TRBD2 on 6 matching bases. The CDR3 is 14 residues long. Germline CDR1 is LGHNA and CDR2 is YNFKEQ. Trimming stripped 3 bases from V and 4 bases from J, with 12 bases between. This CDR3 reads CASSQEGRPETQYF. DNA of the CDR3: TGTGCCAGCAGCCAGGAGGGCCGCCCAGAGACCCAGTACTTC.